The source of this T cell receptor (beta chain) is a study of cytomegalovirus exposure and HLA in healthy donors (dated by TCRdb to about 2017). About the full investigation: According to an earlier analysis of a few hundred of the donors, 150 million to 200 million T cells yielded over 100 million unique TCR beta sequences and about 300 Gb of sequence data. On average, over 200,000 unique TCR beta nucleotide sequences were sequenced per donor among a few hundred genotyped donors of the cohort, with roughly 18% of those sequences being non-productive. Besides the first cohort of some 670 subjects, a separate validation cohort made up of some 110 different subjects was used. Roughly five DR-DQ haplotypes were handled as single units for association and clustering, since linkage in the cohort was strong. An early release that covered about 600 HLA-typed donors contained 250 to 350 gigabases of sequencing data and approximately 85 million unique TCR sequences. Rather than using new phenotypic data, the later analysis identified candidate immune exposures from TCR beta sequences and from how often those sequences occurred across donors. The study was designed to test whether signatures of past pathogen exposure could be identified by cataloging public T cell receptors. The study profiled the T cell repertoires of some 610 subjects by immunosequencing and related them to cytomegalovirus serostatus. An earlier analysis of fewer than 750 of the donors used high-throughput TCR beta sequencing to judge whether each TCR beta V gene segment behaved as functional or pseudogenic. Genome-wide SNP genotypes for about 55% of the roughly 670 donors were used in a later genetic analysis, which treated that subset as a discovery cohort. Donor age, sex, ethnicity and CMV serostatus were compiled alongside the repertoire data. To predict cytomegalovirus infection status, the study combined high-throughput TCR immunosequencing, statistical association of individual TCRs with disease status, and machine learning. Every discovery cohort repertoire had been produced on one sequencing platform. In a later analysis, previously published TCR beta repertoires from several hundred donors were re-analyzed and high-resolution HLA genotyping was added so that TCR occurrence patterns could be studied. The number of donors typed differed by locus, with roughly 629-640 for A, B, C, DRB1 and DQB1, about 500 for DQA1, approximately 580 for DPA1, and some 470 for DPB1. Class I and class II HLA loci were covered by the typing at four-digit resolution. The genetic ancestry cluster associated with self-reported Caucasian donors included 81% of the 398 genotyped donors. What the study reported, not specific to this receptor: An earlier analysis of some 560 of the donors showed that most TCR beta V segments appeared in productive rearrangements either about 87% or about 30% of the time, which broadly matched IMGT annotations. In a later analysis, the rate of TCR association differed among HLA loci, with DRB1 alleles having the most associated TCRs and HLA-C alleles having the fewest. Correlated functional status among segregating V segments might reflect linkage disequilibrium, but an unknown experimental factor could not be ruled out. While some public TCRs were present in many individuals, most TCR sequences turned up only very rarely across donors. Because the 87-base-pair reads could not distinguish some IMGT-functional V segments, including TRBV6-2 and TRBV6-3, those segments were excluded. Approximately 18 rarely observed V segments, including chromosome 9 orphons, were excluded from the earlier analysis of several hundred of the donors because counts were too low. A further reported finding was that TCR beta sequences accurately predicted the HLA-A and HLA-B alleles for most subjects in the first cohort. Several of the top co-occurrence clusters appeared to be linked to parvovirus B19, influenza, CMV and Epstein-Barr virus, according to a later analysis. The authors suggested that the approach could potentially be extended to other disease states and immunological phenotypes. A cluster of highly shared sequence variants was judged likely to be a technical artifact of the sequencing pipeline. Strong co-occurrence of HLA alleles, especially DR and DQ, made assigning TCR associations to individual alleles difficult. At a false discovery rate of 0.05, a later analysis linked under 20,000 TCR beta sequences to specific HLA alleles. Roughly uniform sequencing depth across donors was assumed in presence/absence analyses, although this assumption may not hold. HLA typing was unavailable for some donors at each locus, so association tests used only the typed subset. In a later analysis, HLA-associated TCR beta chains were found to be more clonally expanded and to have lower generation probabilities than equally common non-associated chains. This cohort had only TCR beta chains sequenced, and the lack of alpha or paired-chain data limited which features could be detected. Compared with the approximately 600-donor mean, donors in an Asian-associated ancestry cluster had fewer N-insertions in productive TCRs, according to a later genetic analysis. The classifier was reported to diagnose cytomegalovirus status with high specificity and sensitivity in both the original and validation cohorts. In the study, 150 to 200 TCR beta chains were listed as associated with cytomegalovirus. In vitro tests confirmed that a few of the cytomegalovirus-associated TCR beta chains recognize cytomegalovirus antigens. V-gene and J-gene trimming of TCR beta chains was associated with a missense DCLRE1C variant in a later genetic analysis, and the association was replicated in an independent cohort. Most CMV-associated TCR beta chains appeared to be HLA-restricted in a later analysis, and the HLA associations seemed to be driven largely by CMV exposure. Immune exposure information for the cohort was limited to CMV serostatus.

The cohort was made up of 500 to 850 healthy bone marrow donors. At the time of sampling, every cohort member was nominally healthy, though immune exposures that went unrecorded were likely present. The donor was CMV seronegative and belonged to the group of over 300 seronegative cohort members. A peripheral blood sample was provided by each donor, and peripheral blood mononuclear cells were used for TCR beta sequencing. Genomic DNA extraction from the blood cell samples was performed with the Qiagen DNeasy Blood Extraction Kit. The library was produced with the immunoSEQ multiplex PCR assay. A mixture of 60 forward primers for TCR Vbeta segments and 13 reverse primers for TCR Jbeta segments was used in the multiplex PCR. The CDR3 region of rearranged TCR beta genes was amplified from genomic DNA with a multiplex PCR assay. The Illumina HiSeq System was used to sequence the amplified TCR beta libraries as 87-base-pair reads. Per the source publication's procedure: In a later analysis, 70 million to 95 million unique TCR beta chains were counted across the 666 repertoires, and roughly 11 million of these chains were shared by at least two donors. Raw reads were error-corrected and collapsed into unique sequences by a nearest-neighbor algorithm in which closely related sequences were merged to remove PCR and sequencing errors. Alignment of CDR3 sequences to IMGT reference sequences was used to assign V, D and J gene segments. For a sequence to be retained, at least a six-nucleotide match to both a V gene segment and a J gene segment was required. Rearrangements were classified as productive when the CDR3 lacked stop codons and remained in frame with V and J, and all other rearrangements were classified as non-productive. CDR3 was defined by IMGT convention, running from the second conserved V-encoded cysteine to the conserved J-encoded phenylalanine. The earlier analysis of roughly 590 of the donors excluded any sequence lacking an unambiguous match to a single V gene segment. An earlier analysis of some 610 of the donors called V segments functional above 56.7% productive rearrangements and segregating when the between-donor standard deviation exceeded 5%. A statistical classification framework was built to diagnose cytomegalovirus status from the catalog of TCR beta chain sequences. V and J gene assignment, in a later analysis, came from comparing TCR nucleotide sequences with IMGT/GENE-DB human TR gene sequences. In a later analysis, CDR3 sequences and most-parsimonious VDJ recombination scenarios were assigned using the TCRdist pipeline. In a later analysis, each TCR beta chain was defined by its CDR3 amino acid sequence together with its V-gene family, and reads lacking a unique V-gene family were excluded. A later analysis removed 500 to 600 highly shared, low-generation-probability nucleotide sequences to deal with suspected cross-contamination and a sequencing artifact. A later analysis calculated a clonal expansion index for each public chain from normalized within-repertoire ranks of inferred template counts. In a later analysis, generation probabilities were computed using a VDJ recombination model fitted to out-of-frame rearrangements, and the results were checked against IGoR. In a later analysis, TCR-TCR, TCR-HLA and TCR-CMV co-occurrence was scored with hypergeometric tests, and a repertoire-size bias correction was applied to TCR pairs. In a later analysis, false discovery rates were estimated by permuting HLA or CMV assignments 20 times. In a later analysis, co-occurring TCRs were grouped using DBSCAN, and TCRdist sequence similarity was added for clustering within HLA-allele-positive subsets. Co-occurrence clustering excluded repertoires with fewer than 30,000 or more than 120,000 public chains, plus five with anomalous nucleotide sharing. This immuneACCESS table, as held by TCRdb, lists in-frame sequences with V and J called but not all clones. Of the missing ones, under half trace to an unresolved V gene in checked studies; the others have no known cause. V, J and clone size derive from that table, while D and trimming were established from the DNA sequence. The sample profile shows fewer than 200,000 clones; less than 75% of them were found once. The ten most abundant clones make up approximately 1.6% of the sample.

A remark on this clone: It lacks a known antigen. No much larger clone is present one base from it, and per-base qualities are unavailable.

V ends up 8 bases short and J 4 bases short, with an unmatched junction base count of 9. Sequences ENHRY (CDR1) and SYGVKD (CDR2) are obtained from the germline V gene. The CDR3 has 14 amino acids, counting the end cysteine and phenylalanine. Only the CDR3 DNA stays, 42 bases, in frame from base 1. The TCR originated in a girl under 18 in good health and CMV-seronegative. The specimen sequenced was PBMCs. The chain is made from TRBV10-3 and TRBJ2-5, and TRBD2 matches 8 of the central bases. The CDR3 reads as follows: CAIGAGGEGETQYF. The nucleotides are TGTGCCATCGGGGCGGGGGGCGAGGGAGAGACCCAGTACTTC.